This T cell receptor (beta chain) was sequenced for a study of T cells expressing NK-cell markers (dated by TCRdb to the early 2020s). Looking at the study overall: In sorted CD3+CD56+NKG2C+, CD3+CD56+NKG2C- and CD3+CD56-NKG2C+ T-cell subsets from several donors, TCR beta-chain repertoires were profiled. All eight donors whose samples were sequenced were randomly selected healthy volunteers, three of them men and five women. The libraries were sequenced on Illumina HiSeq 2000/2500, MiSeq or NextSeq, producing 2 x 150 bp reads. Among the eight sequenced donors, only one was HCMV-seronegative, while the other seven were HCMV-seropositive. General findings and caveats noted by the study authors: In several donors, the dominant CD3+CD56+NKG2C+ clonotypes ranked among the top 10 CD8+ clonotypes, making up roughly 1.0-8% of CD8+ T cells. It remained unclear whether the expanded NKG2C-expressing T cell clones were specific for HCMV antigens. Those dominant clonotypes were again the most abundant among CD3+CD56-NKG2C+ cells in four donors, at roughly 25-60.1%.

HCMV serostatus was determined by detecting HCMV-specific IgG in serum with a commercial ELISA kit. Peripheral blood mononuclear cells were isolated from blood by Ficoll density gradient centrifugation. Notes on this clonotype: Its antigen specificity is not known.

TCRdb names Illumina HiSeq 2000 as the instrument used. TCR beta cDNA libraries were made by 5'RACE template switching that added a universal primer site and unique molecular identifiers. cDNA synthesis was primed from the TCR beta constant segment, followed by two successive PCR amplification steps. As for how the authors treated the data: MIGEC was used to demultiplex reads and group reads by UMI, and MiTCR was used to assemble and quantify clonotypes. To exclude erroneous sequences, any TCR cDNA sequence not supported by at least two reads was discarded. The tcR package was used for downstream repertoire analysis, with clonotypes matched between fractions based on CDR3 nucleotide sequence plus V segment. Antigen specificity was annotated against VDJdb with VDJmatch, allowing one amino acid substitution in CDR3. Following TCRdb reprocessing, every CDR3 protein sequence forms one entry, and DNA is not provided. These V and J calls originate from TCRdb's pipeline instead of the authors' own analysis. The table for this sample lists 300,000 to 500,000 distinct CDR3 sequences. The biggest ten clones account for about 10% of the sample.

The CDR3 spans 15 residues, from the cysteine through the phenylalanine. This entry has no DNA. Taken from the germline V gene (reference sequence), the CDR1 and CDR2 loops are LGHDT and YNNKEL. Source material: blood T cells: a sorted CD56 or NKG2C T cell subset, CD4+ or CD8+ T cells, or bulk PBMC T cells (not recorded which). Recombination connected TRBV3-1 to TRBJ2-1; TCRdb's D call of TRBD2 is untestable without DNA. This receptor was identified in a woman in her forties or fifties in good health. Donor details come from another sample of the same person, matched by shared clones. The CDR3 in this case is CASSLGLAGNNEQFF.